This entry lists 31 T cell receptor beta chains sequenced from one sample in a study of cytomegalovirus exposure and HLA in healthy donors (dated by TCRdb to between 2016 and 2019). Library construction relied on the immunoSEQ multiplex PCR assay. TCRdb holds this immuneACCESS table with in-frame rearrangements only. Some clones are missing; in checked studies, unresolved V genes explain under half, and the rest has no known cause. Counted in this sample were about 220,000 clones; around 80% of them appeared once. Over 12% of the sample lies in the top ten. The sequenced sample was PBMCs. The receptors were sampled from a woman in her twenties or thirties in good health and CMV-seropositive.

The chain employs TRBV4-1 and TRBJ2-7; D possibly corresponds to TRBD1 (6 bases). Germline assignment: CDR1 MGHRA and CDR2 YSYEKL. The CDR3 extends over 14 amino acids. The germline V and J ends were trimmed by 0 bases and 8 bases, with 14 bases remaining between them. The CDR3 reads CASSQDIGQRKQYF. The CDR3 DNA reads TGCGCCAGCAGCCAAGACATAGGACAGCGCAAGCAGTACTTC.

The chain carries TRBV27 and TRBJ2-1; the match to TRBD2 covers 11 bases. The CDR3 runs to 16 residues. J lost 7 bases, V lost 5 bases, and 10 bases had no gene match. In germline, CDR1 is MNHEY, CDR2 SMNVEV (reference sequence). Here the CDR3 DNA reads TGTGCCAGCAGTCCACTAGCGGGAGTATATTTGAATGAGCAGTTCTTC. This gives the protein CASSPLAGVYLNEQFF.

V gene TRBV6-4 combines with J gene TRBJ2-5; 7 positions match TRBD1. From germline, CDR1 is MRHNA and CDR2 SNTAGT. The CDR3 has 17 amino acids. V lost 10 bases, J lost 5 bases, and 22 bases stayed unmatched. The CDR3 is CAKQLDRERNSQETQYF. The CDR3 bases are TGTGCCAAACAACTCGACAGGGAGAGGAACTCCCAGGAGACCCAGTACTTC.

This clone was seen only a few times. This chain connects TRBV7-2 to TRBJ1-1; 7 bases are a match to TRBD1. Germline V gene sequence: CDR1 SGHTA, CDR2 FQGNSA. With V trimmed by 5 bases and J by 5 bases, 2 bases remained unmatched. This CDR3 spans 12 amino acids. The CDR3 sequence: CASSRQGTEAFF. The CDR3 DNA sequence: TGTGCCAGCAGCCGACAGGGAACTGAAGCTTTCTTT. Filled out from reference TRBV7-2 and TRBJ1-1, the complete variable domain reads GAGVSQSPSNKVTEKGKDVELRCDPISGHTALYWYRQSLGQGLEFLIYFQGNSAPDKSGLPSDRFSAERTGGSVSTLTIQRTQQEDSAVYLCASSRQGTEAFFGQGTRLTVV.

The CDR3 region has the DNA TGTGCCAGTAGTACTAAGCTGGGGGCCTTGGGTGGCTACACCTTC. Protein sequence: CASSTKLGALGGYTF. V gene TRBV19 combines with J gene TRBJ1-2; D perhaps matches TRBD1 (6 bases). The CDR3 has 15 amino acids. The germline CDR1 and CDR2 sequences are LNHDA and SQIVND (reference sequence). V was cut by 4 bases and J by 7 bases, with 19 bases left in between.

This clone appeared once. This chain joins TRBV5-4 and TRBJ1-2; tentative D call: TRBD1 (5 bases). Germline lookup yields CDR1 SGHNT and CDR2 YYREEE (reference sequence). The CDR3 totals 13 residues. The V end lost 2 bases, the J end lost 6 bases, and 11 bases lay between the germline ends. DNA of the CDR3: TGTGCCAGCAGCTTCGGGACCGTCGATGGCTACACCTTC. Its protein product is CASSFGTVDGYTF.

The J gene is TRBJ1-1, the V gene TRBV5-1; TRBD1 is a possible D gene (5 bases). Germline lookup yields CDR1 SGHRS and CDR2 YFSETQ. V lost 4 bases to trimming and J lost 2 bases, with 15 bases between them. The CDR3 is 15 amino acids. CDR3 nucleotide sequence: TGCGCCAGCAGCGCTCCGACAGATCCAAACACTGAAGCTTTCTTT. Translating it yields CASSAPTDPNTEAFF. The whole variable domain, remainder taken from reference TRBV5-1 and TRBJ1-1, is KAGVTQTPRYLIKTRGQQVTLSCSPISGHRSVSWYQQTPGQGLQFLFEYFSETQRNKGNFPGRFSGRQFSNSRSEMNVSTLELGDSALYLCASSAPTDPNTEAFFGQGTRLTVV.

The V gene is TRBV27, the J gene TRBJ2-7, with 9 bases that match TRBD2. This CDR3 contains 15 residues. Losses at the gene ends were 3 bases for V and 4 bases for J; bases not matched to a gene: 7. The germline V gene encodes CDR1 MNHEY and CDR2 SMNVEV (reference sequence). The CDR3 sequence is CASSLRLAGTYEQYF. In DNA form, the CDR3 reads TGTGCCAGCAGTTTGCGCCTAGCGGGAACGTACGAGCAGTACTTC.

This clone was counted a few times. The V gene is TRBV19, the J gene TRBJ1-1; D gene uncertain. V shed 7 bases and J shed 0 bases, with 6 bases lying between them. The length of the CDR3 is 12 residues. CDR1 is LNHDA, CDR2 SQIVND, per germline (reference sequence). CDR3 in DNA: TGTGCCAGTAAGGTAATGAACACTGAAGCTTTCTTT. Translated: CASKVMNTEAFF. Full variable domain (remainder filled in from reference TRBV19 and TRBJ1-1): DGGITQSPKYLFRKEGQNVTLSCEQNLNHDAMYWYRQDPGQGLRLIYYSQIVNDFQKGDIAEGYSVSREKKESFPLTVTSAQKNPTAFYLCASKVMNTEAFFGQGTRLTVV.

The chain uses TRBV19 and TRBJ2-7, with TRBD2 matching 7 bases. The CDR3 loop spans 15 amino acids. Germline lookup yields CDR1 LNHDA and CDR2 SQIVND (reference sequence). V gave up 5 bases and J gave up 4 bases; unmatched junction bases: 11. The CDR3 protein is CASSAPGRESYEQYF. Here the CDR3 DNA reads TGTGCCAGTAGTGCCCCAGGGCGGGAGAGTTACGAGCAGTACTTC. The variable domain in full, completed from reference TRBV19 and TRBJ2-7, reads DGGITQSPKYLFRKEGQNVTLSCEQNLNHDAMYWYRQDPGQGLRLIYYSQIVNDFQKGDIAEGYSVSREKKESFPLTVTSAQKNPTAFYLCASSAPGRESYEQYFGPGTRLTVT.

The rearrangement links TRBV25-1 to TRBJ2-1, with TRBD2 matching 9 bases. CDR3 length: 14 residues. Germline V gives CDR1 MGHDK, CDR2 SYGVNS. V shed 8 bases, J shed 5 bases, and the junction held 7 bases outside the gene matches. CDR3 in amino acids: CASSPSGDHNEQFF. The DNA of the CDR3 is TGTGCCAGCTCACCTAGCGGGGACCACAATGAGCAGTTCTTC.

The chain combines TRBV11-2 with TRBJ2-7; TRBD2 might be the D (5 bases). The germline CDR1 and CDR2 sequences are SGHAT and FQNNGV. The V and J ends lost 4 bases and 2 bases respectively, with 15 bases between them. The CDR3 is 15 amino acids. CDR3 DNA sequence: TGTGCCAGCAGCTGGCTAGCTTCTATCGCCTACGAGCAGTACTTC. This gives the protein CASSWLASIAYEQYF.

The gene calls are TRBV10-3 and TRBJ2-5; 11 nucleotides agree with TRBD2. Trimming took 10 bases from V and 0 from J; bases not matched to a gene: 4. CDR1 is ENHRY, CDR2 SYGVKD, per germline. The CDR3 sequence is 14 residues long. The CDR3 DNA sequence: TGTGCCACCCGACTAGCGGGAAACCAAGAGACCCAGTACTTC. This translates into CATRLAGNQETQYF.

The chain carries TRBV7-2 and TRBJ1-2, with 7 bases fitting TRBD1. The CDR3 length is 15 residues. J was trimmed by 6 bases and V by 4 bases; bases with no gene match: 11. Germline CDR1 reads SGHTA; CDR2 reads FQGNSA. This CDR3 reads CASSSPYRGSDGYTF. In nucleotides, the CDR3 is TGTGCCAGCAGCTCCCCGTACAGGGGTTCGGATGGCTACACCTTC.

CDR3 coding DNA: TGTGCCAGCATTCCATATGCGAACACCGGGGAGCTGTTTTTT. Residues: CASIPYANTGELFF. The chain has TRBV6-5 and TRBJ2-2; D uncertain. CDR3 size: 14 residues. Germline CDR1 MNHEY, CDR2 SVGAGI. The germline V and J ends were trimmed by 7 bases and 0 bases, with 9 bases remaining between them.

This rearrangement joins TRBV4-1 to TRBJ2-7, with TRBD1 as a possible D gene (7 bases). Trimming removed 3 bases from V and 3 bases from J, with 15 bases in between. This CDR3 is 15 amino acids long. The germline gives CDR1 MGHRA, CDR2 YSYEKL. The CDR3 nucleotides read TGCGCCAGCAGCCAGGGGGGACAGTTGGGCTACGAGCAGTACTTC. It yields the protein CASSQGGQLGYEQYF.

The CDR3 spells CAWSATGRGAGYTF. CDR3 bases: TGTGCCTGGAGTGCTACAGGGAGAGGAGCTGGCTACACCTTC. This sequence joins TRBV30 and TRBJ1-2; weak D call: TRBD1 (6 bases). V was trimmed by 1 base and J by 7 bases, leaving 16 bases between them. Germline loops: CDR1 GTSNPN, CDR2 SVGIG (reference sequence). The CDR3 covers 14 residues.

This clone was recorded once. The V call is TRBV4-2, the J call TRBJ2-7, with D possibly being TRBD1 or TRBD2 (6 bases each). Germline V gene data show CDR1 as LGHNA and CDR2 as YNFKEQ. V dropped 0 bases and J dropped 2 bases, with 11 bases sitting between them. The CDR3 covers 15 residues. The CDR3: CASSQERRGAYEQYF. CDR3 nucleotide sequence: TGTGCCAGCAGCCAAGAGCGGAGGGGGGCCTACGAGCAGTACTTC.

CDR3 protein: CASSPSPGGEYGYTF. The DNA of the CDR3 is TGTGCCAGCAGCCCGTCTCCAGGGGGTGAATATGGCTACACCTTC. The V call is TRBV5-6, the J call TRBJ1-2, with 7 bases identical to TRBD1. J gave up 5 bases and V 4 bases, and 11 bases lay outside the gene matches. The CDR3 runs 15 residues. The germline CDR1 and CDR2 sequences are SGHDT and YYEEEE.

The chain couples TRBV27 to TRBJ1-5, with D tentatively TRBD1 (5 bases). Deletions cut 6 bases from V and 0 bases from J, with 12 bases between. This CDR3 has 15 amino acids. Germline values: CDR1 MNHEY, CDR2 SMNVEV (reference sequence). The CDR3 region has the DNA TGTGCCAGCAGCGACAGATCTTATAGCAATCAGCCCCAGCATTTT. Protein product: CASSDRSYSNQPQHF.

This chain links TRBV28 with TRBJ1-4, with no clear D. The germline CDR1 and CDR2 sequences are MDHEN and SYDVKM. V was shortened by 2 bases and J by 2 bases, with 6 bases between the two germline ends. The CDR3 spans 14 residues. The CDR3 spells CASSLPPTNEKLFF. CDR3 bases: TGTGCCAGCAGTTTACCCCCGACTAATGAAAAACTGTTTTTT.

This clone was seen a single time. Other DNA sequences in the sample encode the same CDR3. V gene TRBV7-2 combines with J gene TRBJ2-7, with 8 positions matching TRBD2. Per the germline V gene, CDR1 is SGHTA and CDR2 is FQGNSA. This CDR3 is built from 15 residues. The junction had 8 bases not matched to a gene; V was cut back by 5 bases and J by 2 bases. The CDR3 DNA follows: TGTGCCAGCAGCCTAGGGACGGGAGGGCCCTACGAGCAGTACTTC. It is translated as CASSLGTGGPYEQYF.

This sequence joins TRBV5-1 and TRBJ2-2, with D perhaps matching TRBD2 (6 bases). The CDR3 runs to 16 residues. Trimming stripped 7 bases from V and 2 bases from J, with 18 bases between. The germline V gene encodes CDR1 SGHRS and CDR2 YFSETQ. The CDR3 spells CASFTYRRDNTGELFF. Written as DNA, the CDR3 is TGCGCCAGCTTTACTTACAGGAGGGACAACACCGGGGAGCTGTTTTTT.

CDR3 nucleotides: TGTGCCAGCAGCTCGGGACTCCACTCCTACGAGCAGTACTTC. Translation gives CASSSGLHSYEQYF. The V call is TRBV27, the J call TRBJ2-7; TRBD2 is a possible D gene (6 bases). The CDR3 is made up of 14 amino acids. Trimming took off 6 bases at V and 0 bases at J, with 12 bases between the two ends. Per the germline V gene, CDR1 is MNHEY and CDR2 is SMNVEV (reference sequence).

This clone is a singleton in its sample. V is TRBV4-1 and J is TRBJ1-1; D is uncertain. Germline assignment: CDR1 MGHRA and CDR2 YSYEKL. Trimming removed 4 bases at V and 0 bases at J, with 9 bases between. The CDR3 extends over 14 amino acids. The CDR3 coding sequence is TGCGCCAGCAGCCCTAGGTCCATGAACACTGAAGCTTTCTTT. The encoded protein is CASSPRSMNTEAFF.

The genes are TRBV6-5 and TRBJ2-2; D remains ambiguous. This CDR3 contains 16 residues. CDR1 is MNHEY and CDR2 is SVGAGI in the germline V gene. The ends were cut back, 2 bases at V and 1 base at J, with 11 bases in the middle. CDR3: CASSYLLDGNTGELFF. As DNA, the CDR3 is TGTGCCAGCAGTTACCTTCTGGACGGGAACACCGGGGAGCTGTTTTTT.

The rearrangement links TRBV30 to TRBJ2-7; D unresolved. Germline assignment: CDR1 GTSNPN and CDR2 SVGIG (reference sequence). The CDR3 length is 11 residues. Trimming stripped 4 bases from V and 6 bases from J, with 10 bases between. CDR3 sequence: CAWNLESEQYF. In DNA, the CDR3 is TGTGCCTGGAACCTAGAAAGCGAGCAGTACTTC.

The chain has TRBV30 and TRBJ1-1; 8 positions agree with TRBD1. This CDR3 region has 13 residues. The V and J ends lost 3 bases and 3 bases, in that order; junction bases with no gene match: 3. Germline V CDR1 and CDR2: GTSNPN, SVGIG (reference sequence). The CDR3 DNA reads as TGTGCCTGGAGCGGACAGGGATACACTGAAGCTTTCTTT. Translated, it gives CAWSGQGYTEAFF.

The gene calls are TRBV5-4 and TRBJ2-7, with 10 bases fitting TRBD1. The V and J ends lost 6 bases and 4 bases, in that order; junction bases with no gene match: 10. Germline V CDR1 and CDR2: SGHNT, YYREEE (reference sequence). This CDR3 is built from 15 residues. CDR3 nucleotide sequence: TGTGCCAGCACCCTTTTACCGGGACAGGGGTACGAGCAGTACTTC. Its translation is CASTLLPGQGYEQYF. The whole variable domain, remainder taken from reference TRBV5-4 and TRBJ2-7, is ETGVTQSPTHLIKTRGQQVTLRCSSQSGHNTVSWYQQALGQGPQFIFQYYREEENGRGNFPPRFSGLQFPNYSSELNVNALELDDSALYLCASTLLPGQGYEQYFGPGTRLTVT.

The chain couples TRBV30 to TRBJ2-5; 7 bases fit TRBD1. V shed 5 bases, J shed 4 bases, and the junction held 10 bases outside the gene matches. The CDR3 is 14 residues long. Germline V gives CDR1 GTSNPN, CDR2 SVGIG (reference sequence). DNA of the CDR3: TGTGCCTGGGCCCAGACAGGGCGCGGAGAGACCCAGTACTTC. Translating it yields CAWAQTGRGETQYF. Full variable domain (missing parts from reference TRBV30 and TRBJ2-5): SQTIHQWPATLVQPVGSPLSLECTVEGTSNPNLYWYRQAAGRGLQLLFYSVGIGQISSEVPQNLSASRPQDRQFILSSKKLLLSDSGFYLCAWAQTGRGETQYFGPGTRLLVL.

CDR3 region: CASSLAGTGDEKLFF. In nucleotides, the CDR3 is TGTGCCAGCAGTTTGGCCGGGACAGGGGACGAAAAACTGTTTTTT. The V call is TRBV28, the J call TRBJ1-4, with 10 nucleotides matching TRBD1. This CDR3 region has 15 residues. The V segment lost 3 bases and the J segment 8 bases; nucleotides outside the gene matches: 6. Germline values: CDR1 MDHEN, CDR2 SYDVKM.